Only a few counts were recorded for the clone carrying this T cell receptor beta chain. Antigen specificity is unknown. An equimolar mix of two oligonucleotides served as the beta constant-region primer for TRBC1 and TRBC2. Nested alpha and beta constant-region primers with the SP2 primer drove four PCR rounds on ligated cDNA. TCRdb passed the UMI-ligation and nested PCR reads through MiXCR, listing each CDR3 protein once. Of 98,000 or so distinct CDR3 sequences in the sample, around 13% are singletons; the top ten hold 2.5% to 3%. This record comes from a study of naive and memory T cell subsets. Four subsets defined by CD45RA and CD27 were sorted after CD3, CD4, CD8 and live/dead staining. CDR1 is MGHDK, CDR2 SYGVNS, per germline. The CDR3 runs to 11 residues. V gave up 4 bases and J gave up 12 bases; unmatched junction bases: 3. Findings of the study overall: Possibly reflecting memory cells re-expressing CD45RA, a few larger clonotypes occurred in naive repertoires, especially CD8.

The TCR originated in a human donor in good health. The V and J genes are TRBV25-1 and TRBJ1-1, with 9 bases matching TRBD1. The sequenced sample consisted of naive CD8+ T cells from blood. CDR3 coding DNA: TGTGCCAGCAGTGGCGGACAGGGGTCTTTCTTT. Residues: CASSGGQGSFF.